Given below is one T cell receptor (beta chain) in context. Per the original methods: Quantification of nucleated cells was approximated via reference gene primer amplification. The method was immunoSEQ multiplex PCR; TCRdb's version includes in-frame clones alone and lacks a portion of them. V, J and clone size derive from that table, while D and trimming were established from the DNA sequence. Among 310,000 or so clones listed, 87% were seen once. This CDR3 region has 15 residues. CDR1 is SGHRS and CDR2 is YFSETQ in the germline V gene. Germline trimming cut 4 bases from V and 3 bases from J; bases unmatched to any gene: 6. This specimen belongs to a study of blood T cell repertoires in COVID-19. Study at large: PBMCs, B-cell-depleted T cells, or T cells provided the cDNA or gDNA that made up the material.

Adults between roughly 18 and 89 years of age took part from 24 US areas. The recovered donors of Cohort 3 showed two negative PCRs, clearance, or symptom resolution. The chain uses TRBV5-1 and TRBJ1-2; 10 nucleotides align to TRBD1. Sample: PBMCs or T cells enriched from blood (not recorded which). The TCR sequence derives from a woman younger than 30 who had recovered from COVID-19. The CDR3 coding sequence is TGCGCCAGCAGCCTCATGACAGGGGGCGACTATGGCTACACCTTC. Its translation: CASSLMTGGDYGYTF.